The 7 T cell receptor beta chains below were found in one sample sequenced in a study of beta chain features in type 1 diabetes (dated by TCRdb to the late 2010s). Library method: the immunoSEQ multiplex PCR assay. The entire amount of isolated RNA was reverse transcribed using the High Capacity cDNA Reverse Transcription Kit, so the sequenced TCRB transcripts were expressed ones. The source is immuneACCESS, and TCRdb retained only in-frame sequences with V and J called. Part of the clones is not carried over; for the studies checked, unresolved V genes explain less than half of this, and the remainder is unexplained. For this sample there are around 600,000 clones; 9.5% to 15% appear just once. The ten most abundant clones make up around 0.12% of the sample. The full study reports these points: Type 1 diabetes patients showed a moderate but significant shortening of TCRB CDR3 length in all four CD4+ subsets.

These receptors have no known antigen. Sequenced sample: naive CD4+ T cells from blood. In light of the paper, this sample's cell subset or site label describes: true naive CD4+ T cells. The receptors were sampled from a man younger than 45 with type 1 diabetes.

Only a few counts were recorded for this clone. V gene TRBV7-9 combines with J gene TRBJ1-6, with D possibly TRBD1 on 6 matching bases. Germline assignment: CDR1 SEHNR and CDR2 FQNEAQ (reference sequence). With 3 bases removed from V and 5 bases from J, the gap between germline ends came to 8 bases. The CDR3 runs 14 residues. The CDR3, as DNA: TGTGCCAGCAGCTTCAAGGGGGATAATTCACCCCTCCACTTT. Residues: CASSFKGDNSPLHF.

This clone was found a few times. The J gene is TRBJ2-7, the V gene TRBV28, with D possibly called TRBD1 or TRBD2 (5 bases each). The CDR3 has 12 amino acids. Germline V gene sequence: CDR1 MDHEN, CDR2 SYDVKM. V was clipped by 4 bases and J by 6 bases, with 10 bases between them. The CDR3, as DNA: TGTGCCAGCAGTTCCGGGGCAGCCGAGCAGTACTTC. Translation gives CASSSGAAEQYF.

The chain carries TRBV29-1 and TRBJ1-5, with TRBD1 identical over 8 bases. CDR1 SQVTM and CDR2 ANQGSEA come from the germline V gene. Trimming removed 2 bases from V and 4 bases from J; junction bases left unmatched: 1. CDR3 length: 13 amino acids. CDR3 sequence: CSVEQGANQPQHF. CDR3 DNA: TGCAGCGTTGAACAGGGGGCGAATCAGCCCCAGCATTTT.

This clone has just a few counts. V usage is TRBV9 and J usage is TRBJ2-4; D gene unclear. Germline CDR1 is SGDLS and CDR2 is YYNGEE. This CDR3 contains 14 residues. V was cut by 3 bases and J by 1 base, with 8 bases left in between. CDR3 sequence reads: CASSGPAAKNIQYF. CDR3 DNA sequence: TGTGCCAGCAGCGGCCCGGCTGCCAAAAACATTCAGTACTTC.

J is TRBJ2-5 and V is TRBV9, with 10 bases fitting TRBD2. CDR3 length: 15 residues. Looked up from germline, CDR1 is SGDLS and CDR2 is YYNGEE. Trimming took 3 bases from V and 1 from J; bases not matched to a gene: 3. This chain's CDR3 is CASSDSGGPQETQYF. In DNA, the CDR3 is TGTGCCAGCAGCGATAGCGGGGGGCCCCAAGAGACCCAGTACTTC.

The chain joins TRBV27 to TRBJ2-3, with unresolved D. The CDR3 has 12 amino acids. Germline loops: CDR1 MNHEY, CDR2 SMNVEV (reference sequence). V was pared by 6 bases and J by 4 bases, with 8 bases between. CDR3 nucleotide sequence: TGTGCCAGCAGGCCAAGTGCAGATACGCAGTATTTT. Protein sequence: CASRPSADTQYF.

On this clone: This sample includes further DNA sequences coding for the same CDR3. The chain recombines TRBV7-2 with TRBJ1-2; unclear D gene. Germline V lookup: CDR1 SGHTA, CDR2 FQGNSA. The CDR3 is 12 residues long. V shed 1 base and J shed 7 bases, with 7 bases lying between them. Here the CDR3 reads CASSLDRGGYTF. CDR3 coding DNA: TGTGCCAGCAGCTTAGATCGGGGTGGCTACACCTTC.